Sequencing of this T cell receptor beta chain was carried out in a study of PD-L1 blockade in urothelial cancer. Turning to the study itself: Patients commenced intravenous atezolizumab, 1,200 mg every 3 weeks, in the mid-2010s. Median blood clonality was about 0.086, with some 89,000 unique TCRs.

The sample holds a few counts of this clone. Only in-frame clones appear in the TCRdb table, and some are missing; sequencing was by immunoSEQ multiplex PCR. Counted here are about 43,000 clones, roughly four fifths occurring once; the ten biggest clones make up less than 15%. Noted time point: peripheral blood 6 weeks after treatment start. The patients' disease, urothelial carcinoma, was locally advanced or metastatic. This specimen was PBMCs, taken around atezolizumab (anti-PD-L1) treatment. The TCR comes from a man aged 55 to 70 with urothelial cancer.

The CDR3 DNA reads as TGCGCCAGCAGTGAAGGGACAGCCAGCAATCAGCCCCAGCATTTT. Its protein product is CASSEGTASNQPQHF. This chain links TRBV10-1 with TRBJ1-5; 7 nucleotides align to TRBD1. The CDR3 extends over 15 amino acids. Germline V gene data show CDR1 as WNHNN and CDR2 as SYGVQD (reference sequence). Trimming removed 3 bases from V and 1 base from J; junction bases left unmatched: 3.